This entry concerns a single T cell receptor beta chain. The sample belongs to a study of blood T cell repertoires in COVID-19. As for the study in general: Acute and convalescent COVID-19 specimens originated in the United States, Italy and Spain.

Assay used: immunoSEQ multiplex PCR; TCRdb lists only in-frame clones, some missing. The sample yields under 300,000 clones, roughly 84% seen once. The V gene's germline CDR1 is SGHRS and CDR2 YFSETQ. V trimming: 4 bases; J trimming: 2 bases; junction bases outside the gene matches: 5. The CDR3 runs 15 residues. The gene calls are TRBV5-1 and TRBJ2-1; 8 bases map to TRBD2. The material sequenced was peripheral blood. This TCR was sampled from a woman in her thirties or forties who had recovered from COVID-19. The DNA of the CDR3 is TGCGCCAGCAGCCCTAGCGGGTCCCCCTACAATGAGCAGTTCTTC. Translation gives CASSPSGSPYNEQFF.